The next 23 T cell receptor beta chains were all read from a single sample in a study of T cell responses to AZD1222 COVID-19 vaccine. Profiling relied on immunoSEQ multiplex PCR, and the TCRdb table lists in-frame clones only, not all of them. The sample has roughly 120,000 clones; roughly 90% are singletons. The sample consisted of peripheral blood, taken on day 0 of AZD1222 vaccination. The receptors were sampled from an adult in good health.

This rearrangement joins TRBV6-6 to TRBJ1-2, with 9 bases that match TRBD1. This CDR3 is built from 13 residues. The germline V gene encodes CDR1 MNHNY and CDR2 SVGAGI (reference sequence). V shed 7 bases and J 8 bases; nucleotides not matched to a gene: 8. The CDR3 is CASNPQDRGGYTF. The CDR3 nucleotides are TGTGCCAGCAACCCGCAGGACAGGGGAGGCTACACCTTC.

The chain joins TRBV9 to TRBJ1-4; no definite D call. The CDR3 contains 15 residues. V lost 0 bases and J lost 7, with 13 bases in between. Germline V lookup: CDR1 SGDLS, CDR2 YYNGEE. This CDR3 is CASSVVLGLGEKLFF. The CDR3 region has the DNA TGTGCCAGCAGCGTAGTTCTGGGGTTAGGTGAAAAACTGTTTTTT.

V and J are TRBV2 and TRBJ2-3; weak D call: TRBD2 (5 bases). This CDR3 is 15 amino acids long. Germline CDR1 SNHLY, CDR2 FYNNEI. Trimming took off 3 bases at V and 4 bases at J, with 14 bases between the two ends. The CDR3: CASSDTKLEADTQYF. The CDR3 DNA reads TGTGCCAGCAGTGACACGAAGTTGGAGGCAGATACGCAGTATTTT.

Only one count was recorded for this clone. This rearrangement joins TRBV19 to TRBJ1-2; no clear D gene. V lost 6 bases and J lost 4, with 6 bases in between. This CDR3 contains 11 residues. Germline loops: CDR1 LNHDA, CDR2 SQIVND (reference sequence). The CDR3 nucleotides read TGTGCCAGTAGAGGGCTCTATGGCTACACCTTC. Its translation: CASRGLYGYTF.

The chain couples TRBV5-6 to TRBJ1-5, with D perhaps matching TRBD1 (5 bases). CDR1 is SGHDT, CDR2 YYEEEE, per germline. The CDR3 extends over 14 amino acids. V lost 0 bases to trimming and J lost 3 bases, with 7 bases between them. CDR3 sequence (DNA): TGTGCCAGCAGCTTGGGACAGCCCAATCAGCCCCAGCATTTT. This gives the protein CASSLGQPNQPQHF.

The chain links TRBV30 to TRBJ1-1; D is unclear. With 2 bases removed from V and 2 bases from J, the gap between germline ends came to 15 bases. CDR1 and CDR2 from the germline V gene are GTSNPN and SVGIG (reference sequence). The CDR3 runs to 15 residues. CDR3 loop: CAWSIAQLRNTEAFF. The CDR3 DNA reads TGTGCCTGGAGTATCGCGCAGCTTCGAAACACTGAAGCTTTCTTT.

This chain uses TRBV5-1 with TRBJ2-3; the D gene is possibly TRBD1 (5 bases). From germline, CDR1 is SGHRS and CDR2 YFSETQ. The CDR3 extends over 15 amino acids. V was pared by 0 bases and J by 5 bases, with 13 bases between. For the CDR3, the DNA is TGCGCCAGCAGCTTGGCAGGCCAGGGTGGAGATACGCAGTATTTT. Amino acids: CASSLAGQGGDTQYF.

This clone has just one count. V usage is TRBV11-2 and J usage is TRBJ2-3, with 9 positions matching TRBD2. This CDR3 has 15 residues. Looked up from germline, CDR1 is SGHAT and CDR2 is FQNNGV. J lost 1 base, V lost 5 bases, and 4 bases had no gene match. CDR3: CASSAQRGGTDTQYF. The CDR3 DNA follows: TGTGCCAGCAGCGCCCAGCGGGGGGGCACAGATACGCAGTATTTT.

The J gene is TRBJ1-2, the V gene TRBV27; D not certain. Germline assignment: CDR1 MNHEY and CDR2 SMNVEV (reference sequence). The ends were cut back, 0 bases at V and 8 bases at J, with 10 bases in the middle. This CDR3 is 13 amino acids long. CDR3 coding DNA: TGTGCCAGCAGTTTATCGGGTAGTTTCGGCTACACCTTC. Translation gives CASSLSGSFGYTF.

The V and J genes are TRBV5-5 and TRBJ1-6, with D hard to call. The CDR3 sequence is 16 residues long. Trimming removed 0 bases from V and 2 bases from J, with 9 bases in between. Germline V CDR1 and CDR2: SGHKS, YYEKEE (reference sequence). The CDR3 DNA is TGTGCCAGCAGCTTGGTACCCACTGCCTATAATTCACCCCTCCACTTT. It is translated as CASSLVPTAYNSPLHF.

The chain couples TRBV28 to TRBJ2-7; 8 bases align to TRBD1. The germline CDR1 and CDR2 sequences are MDHEN and SYDVKM. The CDR3 contains 14 residues. V shed 1 base and J 7 bases; nucleotides not matched to a gene: 6. CDR3 protein: CASSLSQGAREQYF. CDR3 coding DNA: TGTGCCAGCAGTTTATCCCAGGGGGCGCGGGAGCAGTACTTC.

This clone was counted a single time. The chain joins TRBV15 to TRBJ1-1; D unresolved. Trimming cost V 4 bases and J 11 bases, with 14 bases left between them. Germline loops: CDR1 LNHNV, CDR2 YYDKDF (reference sequence). CDR3 length: 12 amino acids. This CDR3 is CATSTPGSPAFF. Here the CDR3 DNA reads TGTGCCACCAGCACCCCCGGGTCCCCGGCTTTCTTT.

V is TRBV20-1 and J is TRBJ2-7; D gene uncertain. The CDR3 has 11 amino acids. Germline V gives CDR1 DFQATT, CDR2 SNEGSKA (reference sequence). Between the trimmed V and J ends, which lost 3 bases and 3 bases, there was a span of 6 bases. The DNA for the CDR3 is TGCAGTGCTAGTGGCAGCTACGAGCAGTACTTC. It translates to CSASGSYEQYF.

The chain couples TRBV5-1 to TRBJ1-1; D is perhaps TRBD1 (6 bases). Trimming removed 0 bases from V and 10 bases from J, with 10 bases in between. The CDR3 extends over 12 amino acids. CDR1 is SGHRS, CDR2 YFSETQ, per germline. CDR3 nucleotide sequence: TGCGCCAGCAGCTTGGGGGCAGGGGCAGCTTTCTTT. This gives the protein CASSLGAGAAFF.

This clone was found a few times. V usage is TRBV28 and J usage is TRBJ2-7, with 8 bases matching TRBD2. J gave up 4 bases and V 6 bases, and 14 bases lay outside the gene matches. The germline V gene encodes CDR1 MDHEN and CDR2 SYDVKM. The CDR3 extends over 16 amino acids. In DNA form, the CDR3 reads TGTGCCAGCAGCCGGGGGGGGACCGCGGGGAAATACGAGCAGTACTTC. Protein sequence: CASSRGGTAGKYEQYF.

The chain is built from TRBV11-2 and TRBJ1-5, with D unclear. Germline CDR1 is SGHAT and CDR2 is FQNNGV. The V and J ends lost 2 bases and 6 bases respectively, with 11 bases between them. This CDR3 contains 14 residues. CDR3: CASSLNGPGQPQHF. In nucleotides, the CDR3 is TGTGCCAGCAGCTTAAACGGTCCCGGTCAGCCCCAGCATTTT.

J is TRBJ2-3 and V is TRBV15, with D possibly matching TRBD1 (5 bases). Trimming took off 0 bases at V and 12 bases at J, with 13 bases between the two ends. Germline V gene data show CDR1 as LNHNV and CDR2 as YYDKDF (reference sequence). The CDR3 length is 13 residues. CDR3 nucleotides: TGTGCCACCAGCAGAGATGTTAAGGGGTCACAGTATTTT. Its translation is CATSRDVKGSQYF.

In DNA, the CDR3 is TGTGCCAGCAGCTTGCAGTTCGGGGGCTACGAGCAGTACTTC. It encodes CASSLQFGGYEQYF. V usage is TRBV5-5 and J usage is TRBJ2-7; D is possibly TRBD2 (6 bases). Germline CDR1 and CDR2: SGHKS and YYEKEE (reference sequence). CDR3 length equals 14 residues. V lost 1 base and J 3 bases, leaving 11 bases between the germline ends.

The chain couples TRBV24-1 to TRBJ1-2, with 7 bases aligning to TRBD1. V lost 6 bases, J lost 8 bases, and 5 bases stayed unmatched. The CDR3 has 12 amino acids. CDR1 and CDR2 (germline): KGHDR, SFDVKD. The CDR3 region is CATSQRQGGYTF. The CDR3 DNA is TGTGCCACCAGTCAACGACAGGGCGGCTACACCTTC.

This chain joins TRBV2 and TRBJ1-6; no reliable D call. This CDR3 is 12 amino acids long. Per the germline V gene, CDR1 is SNHLY and CDR2 is FYNNEI. Between the trimmed V and J ends, which lost 4 bases and 14 bases, there was a span of 12 bases. CDR3 sequence: CASSAEGRSLHF. The DNA for the CDR3 is TGTGCCAGCAGTGCTGAAGGGAGGTCCCTCCACTTT.

This clone was recorded a few times. V usage is TRBV11-2 and J usage is TRBJ1-2; no reliable D call. The CDR3 length is 18 residues. Germline CDR1 is SGHAT and CDR2 is FQNNGV. V lost 4 bases and J lost 3, with 24 bases in between. For the CDR3, the DNA is TGTGCCAGCAGCTCCGAGTTTCAATTTTTAGGTGGCCACTATGGCTACACCTTC. Its protein product is CASSSEFQFLGGHYGYTF.

This chain joins TRBV15 and TRBJ1-1; D unresolved. The V end lost 5 bases, the J end lost 11 bases, and 21 bases lay between the germline ends. Germline V gene lookup returns CDR1 LNHNV and CDR2 YYDKDF (reference sequence). The CDR3 length is 14 residues. The CDR3 DNA follows: TGTGCCACCAGCTCATTCCAATCTCCGGGGAATGCTTTCTTT. Amino acids: CATSSFQSPGNAFF.

The genes are TRBV27 and TRBJ2-1; D gene unclear. CDR1 is MNHEY and CDR2 is SMNVEV in the germline V gene (reference sequence). Between the trimmed V and J ends, which lost 1 base and 3 bases, there was a span of 7 bases. This CDR3 is 14 amino acids long. In nucleotides, the CDR3 is TGTGCCAGCAGTTTATTGGCAGGCTACAATGAGCAGTTCTTC. Its translation: CASSLLAGYNEQFF.